The rows below give T cell receptor beta chains drawn from one sample of a study of PD-1 blockade in mismatch repair-deficient tumors. Measured with immunoSEQ multiplex PCR; TCRdb has only the in-frame clones, and not every one. The sample has around 10,000 clones, around 90% seen once; the top ten hold 7.5% to 10%. Their antigens are not known. The sequencing used cells cultured in vitro, collected from a patient treated with pembrolizumab. These receptors all stem from an adult with mismatch repair-deficient cancer. Each CDR3 is given with its conserved first and last residue.

>TRBJ1-5|TRBV10-2|13
CASSGQGNQPQHF
>TRBJ1-6|TRBV28|17
CASSSVDRGSYNSPLHF
>TRBJ1-5|TRBV19|15
CASSATGLGNQPQHF
>TRBJ1-4|TRBV28|15
CASSRVGPTNEKLFF
>TRBJ1-1|TRBV6-1|16
CASSGVVRGLNTEAFF
>TRBJ2-7|TRBV9|16
CASSVGSGGSRAEQYF
>TRBJ2-3|TRBV7-8|18
CASSSPVRTSGSTDTQYF
>TRBJ1-4|TRBV5-4|14
CASSLGVLNEKLFF
>TRBJ1-1|TRBV7-6|13
CASSLSPGTEAFF
>TRBJ2-2|TRBV5-4|16
CASSLVEGRSTGELFF
>TRBJ2-7|TRBV11-3|15
CASSLESKIHYEQYF
>TRBJ1-4|TRBV9|16
CASSVGRGTGNEKLFF
>TRBJ2-2|TRBV7-2|15
CASSLPPGFSGELFF
>TRBJ2-3|TRBV19|16
CASSYSPGQNTDTQYF
>-|TRBV27|14
CASSPLLPPLEQYF
>TRBJ1-3|TRBV9|13
CASSVAPGNTIYF